The 27 T cell receptor beta chains below were found in one sample sequenced in a study of blood T cell repertoires in COVID-19. Sequencing used immunoSEQ multiplex PCR; TCRdb keeps in-frame clones, though not all of them. The profile covers about 140,000 clones, with about 88% appearing a single time and roughly a tenth taken by the ten largest. The sample was peripheral blood. The receptor source for this set is a middle-aged man with active or convalescent COVID-19.

The chain joins TRBV7-9 to TRBJ1-5, with 12 nucleotides matching TRBD1. Trimming removed 3 bases from V and 2 bases from J; junction bases left unmatched: 2. Germline CDR1 reads SEHNR; CDR2 reads FQNEAQ (reference sequence). This CDR3 contains 16 residues. The CDR3 spells CASSLGQGAGNQPQHF. As DNA, the CDR3 is TGTGCCAGCAGCTTGGGACAGGGGGCGGGCAATCAGCCCCAGCATTTT.

This chain connects TRBV30 to TRBJ2-6, with TRBD1 as a possible D gene (5 bases). Germline lookup yields CDR1 GTSNPN and CDR2 SVGIG (reference sequence). Trimming took 0 bases from V and 4 from J, leaving 7 bases between them. The CDR3 is 14 residues long. In DNA, the CDR3 is TGTGCCTGGAGTGTAGGGGCCGGGGCCAACGTCCTGACTTTC. Its protein is CAWSVGAGANVLTF.

The chain combines TRBV9 with TRBJ1-2; 9 positions agree with TRBD1. The junction had 2 bases not matched to a gene; V was cut back by 2 bases and J by 3 bases. Looked up from germline, CDR1 is SGDLS and CDR2 is YYNGEE. The CDR3 has 14 residues. CDR3 loop: CASSVGTGYYGYTF. The CDR3 coding sequence is TGTGCCAGCAGCGTCGGGACAGGGTACTATGGCTACACCTTC.

V and J are TRBV18 and TRBJ2-1; TRBD2 might be the D (5 bases). V was trimmed by 5 bases and J by 7 bases, leaving 6 bases between them. CDR3 length: 11 amino acids. Germline V gene lookup returns CDR1 KGHSH and CDR2 LQKENI. This CDR3 is CASSRENEQFF. CDR3 bases: TGTGCCAGCTCAAGGGAGAATGAGCAGTTCTTC.

The genes are TRBV29-1 and TRBJ2-7; 8 bases map to TRBD1. The germline V gene has CDR1 SQVTM and CDR2 ANQGSEA. The CDR3 sequence is 13 residues long. With 5 bases clipped from V and 2 bases from J, the junction kept 5 bases outside the gene matches. The CDR3 DNA follows: TGCAGCGTTATTTGGACAGGGCCCTACGAGCAGTACTTC. This translates into CSVIWTGPYEQYF.

V is TRBV6-5 and J is TRBJ2-3; 8 bases align to TRBD2. The CDR3 loop spans 15 amino acids. V shed 2 bases and J 3 bases; nucleotides not matched to a gene: 4. The germline V gene encodes CDR1 MNHEY and CDR2 SVGAGI. In DNA form, the CDR3 reads TGTGCCAGCAGTTACAGCGGGAGAACTACAGATACGCAGTATTTT. Residues: CASSYSGRTTDTQYF.

V is TRBV6-6 and J is TRBJ1-4; D is unclear. CDR3 length: 11 residues. Germline V gives CDR1 MNHNY, CDR2 SVGAGI (reference sequence). With 6 bases removed from V and 14 bases from J, the gap between germline ends came to 13 bases. The CDR3 region is CASSFRDELFF. The CDR3 bases are TGTGCCAGCAGCTTCCGTGATGAGCTGTTTTTT.

The rearrangement uses TRBV7-3 and TRBJ2-5; a weak D match, TRBD1 (5 bases). The CDR3 has 15 amino acids. The germline V gene encodes CDR1 SGHTA and CDR2 FQGTGA. V was cut by 1 base and J by 5 bases, with 14 bases left in between. CDR3 amino acids: CASSLNSRVRETQYF. The CDR3 bases are TGTGCCAGCAGCTTAAATAGCAGGGTTCGGGAGACCCAGTACTTC.

The rearrangement uses TRBV5-6 and TRBJ1-1; maybe TRBD1 (6 bases). The CDR3 length is 13 residues. The V end was cut by 1 base, the J end by 7 bases, with 11 bases between. Germline CDR1 and CDR2: SGHDT and YYEEEE. The CDR3 is CASSLRQGREAFF. CDR3 sequence (DNA): TGTGCCAGCAGCTTGCGGCAGGGGCGTGAAGCTTTCTTT.

The rearrangement joins TRBV5-1 to TRBJ2-3; D may be TRBD1 (5 bases). Trimming shortened V by 4 bases and J by 5 bases, and 17 bases separated the two germline ends. The V gene's germline CDR1 is SGHRS and CDR2 YFSETQ. There are 15 residues in the CDR3. This CDR3 is CASSPVVRQGDTQYF. DNA for the CDR3: TGCGCCAGCAGCCCGGTGGTGAGGCAGGGAGATACGCAGTATTTT.

The chain has TRBV28 and TRBJ2-7; TRBD1 agrees at 9 bases. The CDR3 is made up of 15 amino acids. The V gene's germline CDR1 is MDHEN and CDR2 SYDVKM. The V gene end was trimmed by 6 bases and the J gene end by 3 bases; junction bases not matched to a gene: 9. CDR3 sequence reads: CASRSTGTGHYEQYF. CDR3 sequence (DNA): TGTGCCAGCAGATCAACCGGGACAGGGCACTACGAGCAGTACTTC.

This chain uses TRBV19 with TRBJ2-7; 7 nucleotides match TRBD1. CDR1 is LNHDA, CDR2 SQIVND, per germline (reference sequence). The CDR3 has 15 amino acids. The V gene end was trimmed by 5 bases and the J gene end by 0 bases; junction bases not matched to a gene: 7. DNA for the CDR3: TGTGCCAGTAGTCTCCGGGACAGTCCCTCCTACGAGCAGTACTTC. Translation: CASSLRDSPSYEQYF.

The rearrangement links TRBV28 to TRBJ2-7; 10 nucleotides line up with TRBD2. The ends lost 4 bases at V and 5 bases at J; junction bases unmatched: 8. Germline V gene data show CDR1 as MDHEN and CDR2 as SYDVKM. The CDR3 extends over 15 amino acids. The CDR3 region has the DNA TGTGCCAGCAGTTCCGAAGCGGGAGGGCCCAACGAGCAGTACTTC. This codes for CASSSEAGGPNEQYF.

This clone was detected ten times or more. This chain uses TRBV11-2 with TRBJ1-3; D remains ambiguous. Trimming removed 4 bases from V and 0 bases from J, with 7 bases in between. The CDR3 totals 14 residues. The V gene's germline CDR1 is SGHAT and CDR2 FQNNGV. The chain's CDR3 is CASSSINSGNTIYF. For the CDR3, the DNA is TGTGCCAGCAGCTCTATTAACTCTGGAAACACCATATATTTT.

The chain links TRBV24-1 to TRBJ2-5; 10 bases fit TRBD1. The CDR3 consists of 15 residues. Germline-derived CDR1 and CDR2 are KGHDR and SFDVKD. Trimming at V came to 4 bases and at J to 4 bases, leaving 5 bases not matched to a gene. This CDR3 reads CATSEGTGERETQYF. In nucleotides, the CDR3 is TGTGCCACCAGTGAGGGGACAGGGGAGCGAGAGACCCAGTACTTC.

This clone was recorded only once. This sequence joins TRBV15 and TRBJ2-7; 10 nucleotides match TRBD2. Trimming cost V 0 bases and J 4 bases; bases outside gene matches: 3. There are 15 residues in the CDR3. Germline CDR1 reads LNHNV; CDR2 reads YYDKDF (reference sequence). CDR3 nucleotide sequence: TGTGCCACCAGCAGAGAGCCAGCGGGAGGGTACGAGCAGTACTTC. Its translation: CATSREPAGGYEQYF.

The rearrangement joins TRBV30 to TRBJ2-3, with D tentatively TRBD2 (5 bases). The CDR3 consists of 12 residues. V was pared by 2 bases and J by 4 bases, with 7 bases between. Looked up from germline, CDR1 is GTSNPN and CDR2 is SVGIG (reference sequence). The CDR3 nucleotides read TGTGCCTGGAGTAACGGGGCAGATACGCAGTATTTT. It yields the protein CAWSNGADTQYF.

The chain uses TRBV9 and TRBJ1-6; D ambiguous. The CDR3 loop spans 15 amino acids. The V gene lost 4 bases and the J gene lost 9 bases, with 17 bases spanning the gap. The germline CDR1 and CDR2 sequences are SGDLS and YYNGEE. Written as DNA, the CDR3 is TGTGCCAGCAGCCCCAGTGGCAGGTCCGGTTCACCCCTCCACTTT. This sequence encodes CASSPSGRSGSPLHF.

This chain links TRBV19 with TRBJ1-4; maybe TRBD1 (5 bases). Germline lookup yields CDR1 LNHDA and CDR2 SQIVND (reference sequence). V was pared by 3 bases and J by 6 bases, with 8 bases between. This CDR3 comprises 13 residues. Here the CDR3 DNA reads TGTGCCAGTAGTATCGTGACAGATGAAAAACTGTTTTTT. It is translated as CASSIVTDEKLFF.

The CDR3 DNA follows: TGTGCCAGCGGCGGCGGGGGTAGGGGTGGCTACACCTTC. It translates to CASGGGGRGGYTF. The chain recombines TRBV12-3 or TRBV12-4 with TRBJ1-2; TRBD1 might be the D (5 bases). The CDR3 runs to 13 residues. Trimming stripped 8 bases from V and 7 bases from J, with 17 bases between.

As DNA, the CDR3 is TGTGCCACAGCAGGAGGACAGGGGCCGTTTATGAAGACCCAGTACTTC. Residues: CATAGGQGPFMKTQYF. J is TRBJ2-5 and V is TRBV24-1; 9 bases are a match to TRBD1. This CDR3 region has 16 residues. The V gene's germline CDR1 is KGHDR and CDR2 SFDVKD. Losses at the gene ends were 10 bases for V and 6 bases for J; bases not matched to a gene: 17.

The rearrangement joins TRBV5-1 to TRBJ2-3, with 13 bases aligning to TRBD2. The CDR3 covers 18 residues. J lost 0 bases, V lost 4 bases, and 8 bases had no gene match. Germline V gene sequence: CDR1 SGHRS, CDR2 YFSETQ. CDR3 coding DNA: TGCGCCAGCAGCCCCGGACTAGCGGGAGCTCTTAGCACAGATACGCAGTATTTT. Amino acid sequence: CASSPGLAGALSTDTQYF.

J is TRBJ2-7 and V is TRBV28; TRBD1 agrees at 10 bases. V lost 6 bases, J lost 5 bases, and 10 bases stayed unmatched. Germline V gene data show CDR1 as MDHEN and CDR2 as SYDVKM. This CDR3 contains 15 residues. The chain's CDR3 is CASRQSGTGVHEQYF. In DNA, the CDR3 is TGTGCCAGCAGGCAATCCGGGACAGGGGTTCACGAGCAGTACTTC.

This clone was seen a single time. The chain carries TRBV5-1 and TRBJ2-5; 11 nucleotides line up with TRBD1. J gave up 3 bases and V 4 bases, and 2 bases lay outside the gene matches. The CDR3 spans 14 residues. Per germline, CDR1 SGHRS and CDR2 YFSETQ. DNA for the CDR3: TGCGCCAGCAGCAGGACAGGGGGCGAAGAGACCCAGTACTTC. Translation: CASSRTGGEETQYF.

The rearrangement links TRBV5-1 to TRBJ2-7, with 11 bases that match TRBD2. There are 15 residues in the CDR3. Germline values: CDR1 SGHRS, CDR2 YFSETQ. V trimming: 1 base; J trimming: 1 base; junction bases outside the gene matches: 1. CDR3 amino acids: CASSLTSGGSYEQYF. The CDR3 DNA sequence: TGCGCCAGCAGCTTGACTAGCGGGGGATCCTACGAGCAGTACTTC.

This CDR3 is CASSPQRALAKNIQYF. The CDR3 DNA sequence: TGTGCCAGCTCACCCCAGAGGGCTCTCGCCAAAAACATTCAGTACTTC. The chain carries TRBV18 and TRBJ2-4, with D tentatively TRBD2 (5 bases). The CDR3 spans 16 residues. Per the germline V gene, CDR1 is KGHSH and CDR2 is LQKENI. V lost 3 bases and J lost 1, with 13 bases in between.

The V and J genes are TRBV6-6 and TRBJ1-3; 9 nucleotides match TRBD1. This CDR3 is built from 16 residues. In germline, CDR1 is MNHNY, CDR2 SVGAGI (reference sequence). V shed 6 bases and J 0 bases; nucleotides not matched to a gene: 6. CDR3 coding DNA: TGTGCCAGCAGGCCGACAGGGGGGATCTCTGGAAACACCATATATTTT. Amino acids: CASRPTGGISGNTIYF.